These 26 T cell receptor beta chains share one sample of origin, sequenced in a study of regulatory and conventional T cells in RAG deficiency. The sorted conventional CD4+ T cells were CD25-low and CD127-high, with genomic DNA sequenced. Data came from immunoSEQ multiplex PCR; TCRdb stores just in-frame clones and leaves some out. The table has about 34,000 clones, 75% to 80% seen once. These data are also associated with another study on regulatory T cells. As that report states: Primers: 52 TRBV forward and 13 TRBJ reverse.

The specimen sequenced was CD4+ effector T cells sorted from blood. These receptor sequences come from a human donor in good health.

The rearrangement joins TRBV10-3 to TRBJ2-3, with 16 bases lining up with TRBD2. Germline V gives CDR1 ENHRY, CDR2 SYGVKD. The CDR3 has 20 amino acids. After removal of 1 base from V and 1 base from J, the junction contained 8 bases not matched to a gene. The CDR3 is CAISELPGLAGGPGTDTQYF. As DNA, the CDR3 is TGTGCCATCAGTGAGTTGCCGGGACTAGCGGGGGGGCCGGGCACAGATACGCAGTATTTT.

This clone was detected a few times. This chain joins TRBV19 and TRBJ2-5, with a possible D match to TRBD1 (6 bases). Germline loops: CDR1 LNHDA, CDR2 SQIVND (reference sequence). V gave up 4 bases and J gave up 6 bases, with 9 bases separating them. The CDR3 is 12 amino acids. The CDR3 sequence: CASSNRVQTQYF. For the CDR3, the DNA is TGTGCCAGTAGTAACAGGGTACAGACCCAGTACTTC.

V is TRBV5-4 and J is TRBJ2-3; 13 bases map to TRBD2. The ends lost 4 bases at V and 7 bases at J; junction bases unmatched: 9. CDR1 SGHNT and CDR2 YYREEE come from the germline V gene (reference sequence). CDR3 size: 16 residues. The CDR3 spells CASSPTSGGAINTQYF. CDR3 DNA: TGTGCCAGCAGCCCTACTAGCGGGGGGGCCATAAATACGCAGTATTTT.

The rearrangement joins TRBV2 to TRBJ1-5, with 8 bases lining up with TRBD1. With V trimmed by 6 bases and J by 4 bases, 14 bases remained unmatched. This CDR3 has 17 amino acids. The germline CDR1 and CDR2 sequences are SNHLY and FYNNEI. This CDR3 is CASRPKRGTGPNQPQHF. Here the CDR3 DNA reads TGTGCCAGCAGACCAAAACGGGGGACAGGCCCAAATCAGCCCCAGCATTTT.

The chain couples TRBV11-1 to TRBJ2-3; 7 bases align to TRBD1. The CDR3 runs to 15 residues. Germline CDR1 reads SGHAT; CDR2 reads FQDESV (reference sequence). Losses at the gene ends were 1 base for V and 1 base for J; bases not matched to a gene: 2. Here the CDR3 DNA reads TGTGCCAGCAGCTTAGAAGGACAGGGCACAGATACGCAGTATTTT. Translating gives CASSLEGQGTDTQYF.

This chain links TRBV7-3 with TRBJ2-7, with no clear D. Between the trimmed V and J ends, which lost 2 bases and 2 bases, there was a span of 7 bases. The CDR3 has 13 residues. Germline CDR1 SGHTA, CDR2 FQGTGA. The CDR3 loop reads CASSLGRAYEQYF. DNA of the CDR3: TGTGCCAGCAGCTTAGGTAGGGCCTACGAGCAGTACTTC. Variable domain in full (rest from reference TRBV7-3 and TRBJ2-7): GAGVSQTPSNKVTEKGKYVELRCDPISGHTALYWYRQSLGQGPEFLIYFQGTGAADDSGLPNDRFFAVRPEGSVSTLKIQRTERGDSAVYLCASSLGRAYEQYFGPGTRLTVT.

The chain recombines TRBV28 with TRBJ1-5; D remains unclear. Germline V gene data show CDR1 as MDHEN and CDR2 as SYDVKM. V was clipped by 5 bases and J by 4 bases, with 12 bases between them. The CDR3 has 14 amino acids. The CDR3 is CASSQGRINQPQHF. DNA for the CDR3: TGTGCCAGCAGTCAAGGACGGATAAATCAGCCCCAGCATTTT. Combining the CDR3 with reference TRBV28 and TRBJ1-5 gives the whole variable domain DVKVTQSSRYLVKRTGEKVFLECVQDMDHENMFWYRQDPGLGLRLIYFSYDVKMKEKGDIPEGYSVSREKKERFSLILESASTNQTSMYLCASSQGRINQPQHFGDGTRLSIL.

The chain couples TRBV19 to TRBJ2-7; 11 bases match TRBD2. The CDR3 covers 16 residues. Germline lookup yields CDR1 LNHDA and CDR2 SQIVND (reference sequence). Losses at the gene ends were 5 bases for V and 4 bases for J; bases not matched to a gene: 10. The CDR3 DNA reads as TGTGCCAGTAGTCTGGGACTAGCGGCCGGCCGGTACGAGCAGTACTTC. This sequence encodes CASSLGLAAGRYEQYF.

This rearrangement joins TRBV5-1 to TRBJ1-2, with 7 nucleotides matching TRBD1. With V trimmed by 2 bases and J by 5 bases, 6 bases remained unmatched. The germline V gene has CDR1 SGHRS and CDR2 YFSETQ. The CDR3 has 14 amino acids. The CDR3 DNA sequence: TGCGCCAGCAGCTTCGACAGGGCTGTTTATGGCTACACCTTC. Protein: CASSFDRAVYGYTF.

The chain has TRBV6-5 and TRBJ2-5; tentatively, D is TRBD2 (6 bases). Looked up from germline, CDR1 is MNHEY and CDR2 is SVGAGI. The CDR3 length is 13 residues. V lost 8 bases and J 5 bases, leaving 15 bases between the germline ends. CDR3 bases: TGTGCCAGCTCCGGAGGGGCCGGGGAGACCCAGTACTTC. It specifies CASSGGAGETQYF.

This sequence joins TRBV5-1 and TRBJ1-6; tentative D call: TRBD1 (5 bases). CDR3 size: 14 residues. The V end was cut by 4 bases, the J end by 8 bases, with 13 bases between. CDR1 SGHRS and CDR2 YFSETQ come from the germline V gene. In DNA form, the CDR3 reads TGCGCCAGCAGCACTGGGGGGGGTTATTCACCCCTCCACTTT. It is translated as CASSTGGGYSPLHF.

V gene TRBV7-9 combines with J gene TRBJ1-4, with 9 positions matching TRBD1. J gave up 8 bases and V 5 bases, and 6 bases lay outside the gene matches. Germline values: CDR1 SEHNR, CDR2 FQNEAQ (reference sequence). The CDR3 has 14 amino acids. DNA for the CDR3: TGTGCCAGCAGCCCCGGGACAGGGCACGAAAAACTGTTTTTT. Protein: CASSPGTGHEKLFF. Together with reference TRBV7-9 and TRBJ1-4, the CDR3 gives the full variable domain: DTGVSQNPRHKITKRGQNVTFRCDPISEHNRLYWYRQTLGQGPEFLTYFQNEAQLEKSRLLSDRFSAERPKGSFSTLEIQRTEQGDSAMYLCASSPGTGHEKLFFGSGTQLSVL.

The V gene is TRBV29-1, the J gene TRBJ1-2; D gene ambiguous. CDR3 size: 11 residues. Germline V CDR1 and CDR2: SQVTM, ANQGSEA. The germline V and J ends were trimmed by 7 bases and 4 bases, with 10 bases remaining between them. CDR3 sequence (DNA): TGCAGCGCCCGTTTCGTCTATGGCTACACCTTC. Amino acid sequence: CSARFVYGYTF.

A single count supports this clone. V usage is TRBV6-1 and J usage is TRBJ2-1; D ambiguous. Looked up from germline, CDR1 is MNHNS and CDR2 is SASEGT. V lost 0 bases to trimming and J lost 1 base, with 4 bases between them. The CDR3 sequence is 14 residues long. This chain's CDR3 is CASSEAGSYNEQFF. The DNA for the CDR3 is TGTGCCAGCAGTGAAGCGGGGTCCTACAATGAGCAGTTCTTC.

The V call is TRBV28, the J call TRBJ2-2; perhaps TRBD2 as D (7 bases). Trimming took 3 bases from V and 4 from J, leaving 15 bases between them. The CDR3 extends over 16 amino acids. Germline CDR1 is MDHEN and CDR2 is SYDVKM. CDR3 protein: CASSLGGRGATGELFF. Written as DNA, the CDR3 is TGTGCCAGCAGTTTGGGGGGACGGGGGGCCACCGGGGAGCTGTTTTTT.

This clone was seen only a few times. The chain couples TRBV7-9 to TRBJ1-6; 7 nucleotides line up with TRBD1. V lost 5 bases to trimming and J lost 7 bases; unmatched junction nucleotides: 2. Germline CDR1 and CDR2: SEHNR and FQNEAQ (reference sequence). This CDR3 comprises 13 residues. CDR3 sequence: CASSRQGNSPLHF. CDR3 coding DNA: TGTGCCAGCAGCAGACAGGGCAATTCACCCCTCCACTTT. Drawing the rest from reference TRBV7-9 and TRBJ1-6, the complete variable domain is DTGVSQNPRHKITKRGQNVTFRCDPISEHNRLYWYRQTLGQGPEFLTYFQNEAQLEKSRLLSDRFSAERPKGSFSTLEIQRTEQGDSAMYLCASSRQGNSPLHFGNGTRLTVT.

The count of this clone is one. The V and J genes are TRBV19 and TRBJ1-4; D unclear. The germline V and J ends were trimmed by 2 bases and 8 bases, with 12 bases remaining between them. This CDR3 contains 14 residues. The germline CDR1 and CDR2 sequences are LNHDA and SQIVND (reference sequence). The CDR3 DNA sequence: TGTGCCAGTAGTATACGATCTCCGAAGGAAAAACTGTTTTTT. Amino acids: CASSIRSPKEKLFF.

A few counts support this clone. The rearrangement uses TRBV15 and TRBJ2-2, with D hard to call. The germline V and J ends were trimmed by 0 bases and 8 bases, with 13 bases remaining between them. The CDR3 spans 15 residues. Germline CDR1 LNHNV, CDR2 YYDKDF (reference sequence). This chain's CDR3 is CATSRDKATEGELFF. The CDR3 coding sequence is TGTGCCACCAGCAGAGATAAGGCGACGGAGGGGGAGCTGTTTTTT. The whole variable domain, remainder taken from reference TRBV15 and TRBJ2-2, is DAMVIQNPRYQVTQFGKPVTLSCSQTLNHNVMYWYQQKSSQAPKLLFHYYDKDFNNEADTPDNFQSRRPNTSFCFLDIRSPGLGDTAMYLCATSRDKATEGELFFGEGSRLTVL.

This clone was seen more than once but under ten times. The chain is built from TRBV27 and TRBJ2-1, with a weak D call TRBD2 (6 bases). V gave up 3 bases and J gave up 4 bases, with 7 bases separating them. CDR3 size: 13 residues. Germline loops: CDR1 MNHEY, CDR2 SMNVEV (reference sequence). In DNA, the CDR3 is TGTGCCAGCAGTTTCCGGGGGTACAATGAGCAGTTCTTC. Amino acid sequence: CASSFRGYNEQFF.

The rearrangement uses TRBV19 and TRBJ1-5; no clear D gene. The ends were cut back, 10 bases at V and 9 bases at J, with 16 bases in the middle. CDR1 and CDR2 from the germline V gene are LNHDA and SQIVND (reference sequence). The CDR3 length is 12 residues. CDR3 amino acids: CAIRESTGPQHF. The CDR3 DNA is TGTGCCATCCGGGAGTCGACGGGGCCCCAGCATTTT.

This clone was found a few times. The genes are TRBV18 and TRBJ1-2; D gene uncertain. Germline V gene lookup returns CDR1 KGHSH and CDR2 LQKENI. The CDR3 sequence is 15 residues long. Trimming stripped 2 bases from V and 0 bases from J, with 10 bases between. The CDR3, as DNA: TGTGCCAGCTCACCAGCCCAGAGAGCTAACTATGGCTACACCTTC. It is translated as CASSPAQRANYGYTF.

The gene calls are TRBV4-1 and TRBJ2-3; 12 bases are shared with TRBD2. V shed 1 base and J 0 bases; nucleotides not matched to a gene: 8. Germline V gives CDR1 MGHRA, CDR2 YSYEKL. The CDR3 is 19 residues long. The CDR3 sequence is CASSQVLAGGLISTDTQYF. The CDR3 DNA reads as TGCGCCAGCAGCCAAGTACTAGCGGGGGGCCTTATAAGCACAGATACGCAGTATTTT.

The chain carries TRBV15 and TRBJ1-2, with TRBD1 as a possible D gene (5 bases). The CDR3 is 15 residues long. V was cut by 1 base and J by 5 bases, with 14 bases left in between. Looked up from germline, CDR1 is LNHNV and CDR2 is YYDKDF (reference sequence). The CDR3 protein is CATSRARERGYGYTF. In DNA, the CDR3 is TGTGCCACCAGCAGAGCCAGGGAGAGGGGATATGGCTACACCTTC.

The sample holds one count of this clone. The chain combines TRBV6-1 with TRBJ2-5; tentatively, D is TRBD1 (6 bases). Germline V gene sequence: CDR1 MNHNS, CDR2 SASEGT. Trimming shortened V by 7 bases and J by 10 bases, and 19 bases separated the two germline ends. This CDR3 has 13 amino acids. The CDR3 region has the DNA TGTGCCAGCAAGACCTCGGACAGTCTCGACCAGTACTTC. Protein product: CASKTSDSLDQYF.

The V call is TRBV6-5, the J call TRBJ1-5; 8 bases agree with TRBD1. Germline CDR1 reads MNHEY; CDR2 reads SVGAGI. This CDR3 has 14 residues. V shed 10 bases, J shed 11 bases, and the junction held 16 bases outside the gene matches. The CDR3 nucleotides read TGTGCCACCCGAGGACAGGGAGGGCAACAAGCCCAGCATTTT. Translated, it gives CATRGQGGQQAQHF.

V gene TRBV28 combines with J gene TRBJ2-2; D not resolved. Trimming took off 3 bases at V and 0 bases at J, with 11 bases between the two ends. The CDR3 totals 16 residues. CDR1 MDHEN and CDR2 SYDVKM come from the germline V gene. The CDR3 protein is CASSLTILANTGELFF. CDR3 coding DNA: TGTGCCAGCAGTTTGACGATCCTCGCGAACACCGGGGAGCTGTTTTTT.